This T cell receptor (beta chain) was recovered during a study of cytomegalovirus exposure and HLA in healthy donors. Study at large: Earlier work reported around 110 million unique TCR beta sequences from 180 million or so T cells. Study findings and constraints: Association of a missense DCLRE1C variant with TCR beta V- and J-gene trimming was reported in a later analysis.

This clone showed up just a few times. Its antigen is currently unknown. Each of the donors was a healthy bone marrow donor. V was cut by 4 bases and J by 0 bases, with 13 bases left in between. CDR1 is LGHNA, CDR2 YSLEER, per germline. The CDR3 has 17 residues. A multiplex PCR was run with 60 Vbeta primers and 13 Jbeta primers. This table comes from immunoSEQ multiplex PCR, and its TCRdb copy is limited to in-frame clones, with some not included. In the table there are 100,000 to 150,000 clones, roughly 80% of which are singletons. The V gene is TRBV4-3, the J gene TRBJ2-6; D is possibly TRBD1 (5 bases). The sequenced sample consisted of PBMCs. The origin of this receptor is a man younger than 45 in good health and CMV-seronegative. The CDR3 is CASSPLLTVSGANVLTF. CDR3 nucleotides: TGCGCCAGCAGCCCTTTATTGACAGTCTCTGGGGCCAACGTCCTGACTTTC.